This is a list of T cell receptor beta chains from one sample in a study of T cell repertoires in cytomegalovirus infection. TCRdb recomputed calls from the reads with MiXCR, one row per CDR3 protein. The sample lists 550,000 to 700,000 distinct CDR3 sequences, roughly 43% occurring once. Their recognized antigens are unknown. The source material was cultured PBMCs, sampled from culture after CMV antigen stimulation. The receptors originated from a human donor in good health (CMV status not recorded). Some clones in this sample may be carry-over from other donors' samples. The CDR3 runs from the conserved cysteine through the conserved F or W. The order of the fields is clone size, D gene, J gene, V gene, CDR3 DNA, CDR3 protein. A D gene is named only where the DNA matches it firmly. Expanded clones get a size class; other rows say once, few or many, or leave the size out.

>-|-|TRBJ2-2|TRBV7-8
TGTGCCAGCAGCTCCGGGATGGGCACCGGGGAGCTGTTTTTT
CASSSGMGTGELFF
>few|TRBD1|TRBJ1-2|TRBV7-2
TGTGCCAGCAGCACAGACCCGGGACAGGGTTACTATGGCTACACCTTC
CASSTDPGQGYYGYTF
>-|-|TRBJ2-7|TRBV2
TGTGCCAGCAGATCAGACAGTTTTAGCTACGAGCAGTACTTC
CASRSDSFSYEQYF
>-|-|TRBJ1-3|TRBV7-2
TGTGCCAGCAGCTTAGAATCAGGGGGAAACACCATATATTTT
CASSLESGGNTIYF
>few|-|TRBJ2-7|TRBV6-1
TGTGCCAGCAGTGTGTGGGTGTCGGGCTACGAGCAGTACTTC
CASSVWVSGYEQYF
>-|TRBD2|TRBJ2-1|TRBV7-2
TGTGCCAGCAGCTTAGGTAGTCTAGCGGGAACGGGCAATGAGCAGTTCTTC
CASSLGSLAGTGNEQFF
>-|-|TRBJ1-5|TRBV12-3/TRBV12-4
TGTGCCAGCGGGGAGGGGGGCTATAGCAATCAGCCCCAGCATTTT
CASGEGGYSNQPQHF
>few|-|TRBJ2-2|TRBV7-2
TGTGCCAGCAGCTCCCTACAGGGACTAACCGGGGAGCTGTTTTTT
CASSSLQGLTGELFF
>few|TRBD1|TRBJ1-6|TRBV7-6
TGTGCCAGCAGCTTAGGCCCCCCCCTGGACAGGGAACAGAGCTCCTATAATTCACCCCTCCACTTT
CASSLGPPLDREQSSYNSPLHF
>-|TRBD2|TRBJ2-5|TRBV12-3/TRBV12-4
TGTGCCAGCAGTCTTCAATGGATCAGGACTAGCGGACAAGAGACCCAGTACTTC
CASSLQWIRTSGQETQYF
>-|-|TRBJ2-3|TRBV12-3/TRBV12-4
TGTGCCAGCAGCCGGGGTCCTCCTGGCGATACGCAGTATTTT
CASSRGPPGDTQYF
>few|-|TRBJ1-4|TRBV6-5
TGTGCCAGCAGTTCCCGGGTCTCTGAAAAACTGTTTTTT
CASSSRVSEKLFF
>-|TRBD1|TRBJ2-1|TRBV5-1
TGCGCCAGCAGCTCCCAGACGGGACAGGTCTACAATGAGCAGTTCTTC
CASSSQTGQVYNEQFF
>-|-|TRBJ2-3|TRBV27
TGTGCCAGCACTTCAGGGTTAGGTACAGATACGCAGTATTTT
CASTSGLGTDTQYF
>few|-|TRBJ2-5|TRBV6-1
TGTGCCAGCAGAGATATATGGCGGGAAGAAGAGACCCAGTACTTC
CASRDIWREEETQYF
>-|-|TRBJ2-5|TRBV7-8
TGTGCCAGCAGCTTAGATCGGCGGTCCCCTCAAGAGACCCAGTACTTC
CASSLDRRSPQETQYF
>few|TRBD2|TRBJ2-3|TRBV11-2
TGTGCCAGCAGCTTCGCCTCGACTAGCGGGGGTTATGGCACAGATACGCAGTATTTT
CASSFASTSGGYGTDTQYF
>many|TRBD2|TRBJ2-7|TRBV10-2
TGCGCCACCTCTAGGGGGGTAATAGCGGGGTACGAGCAGTACTTC
CATSRGVIAGYEQYF
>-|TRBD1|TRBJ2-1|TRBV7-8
TGTGCCAGCAGCTTAGAGGGACAGTACCTCTCCCGCGTGTTCTTC
CASSLEGQYLSRVFF
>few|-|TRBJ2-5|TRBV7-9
TGTGCCAGCAAGAAAACGGACGAAAGAGGGACCCAGTACTTC
CASKKTDERGTQYF
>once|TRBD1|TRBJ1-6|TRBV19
TGTGCCAGTAAAGGACAGGGGAATTCACCCCTCCACTTT
CASKGQGNSPLHF
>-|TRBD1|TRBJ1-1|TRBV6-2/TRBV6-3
TGTGCCAGCAGCCCACGACAGGGGCGGGAGAACACTGAAGCTTTCTTT
CASSPRQGRENTEAFF
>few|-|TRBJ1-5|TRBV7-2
TGTGCCAGCAGCTTAGCGGCTCTCAATCAGCCCCAGCATTTT
CASSLAALNQPQHF
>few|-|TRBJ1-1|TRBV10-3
TGTGCCATCAGTGCGGGGAGCATGAACACTGAAGCTTTCTTT
CAISAGSMNTEAFF
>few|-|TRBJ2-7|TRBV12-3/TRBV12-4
TGTGCCAGCAGTCAAATTGGGGGCATCTACGAGCAGTACTTC
CASSQIGGIYEQYF
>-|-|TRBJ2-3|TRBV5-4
TGTGCCAGCAGCCACCCCTTGGGGGATACGCAGTATTTT
CASSHPLGDTQYF
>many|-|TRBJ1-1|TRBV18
TGTGCCAGCAGCCCGCCGGGGGGGAACACTGAAGCTTTCTTT
CASSPPGGNTEAFF
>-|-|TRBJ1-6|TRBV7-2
TGTGCCAGCAGCATCACCAATTCACCCCTCCACTTT
CASSITNSPLHF
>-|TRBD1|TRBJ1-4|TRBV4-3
TGCGCCAGCAGCACTGACAGGGTTGGTGGGGAAAAACTGTTTTTT
CASSTDRVGGEKLFF
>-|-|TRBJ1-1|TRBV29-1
TGCAGCGTTGAATCGGCACACACCCCAAGTACCCCCCTCACTGAAGCTTTCTTT
CSVESAHTPSTPLTEAFF
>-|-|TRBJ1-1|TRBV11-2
TGTGCCAGCAGCTTATTGCAATCGGGATCTGAAGCTTTCTTT
CASSLLQSGSEAFF
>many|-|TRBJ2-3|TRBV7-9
TGTGCCAGCAGCCTTAATCCGCTATCCACAGATACGCAGTATTTT
CASSLNPLSTDTQYF
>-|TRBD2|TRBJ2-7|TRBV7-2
TGTGCCAGCAGCTATCGGACTAGCGCCAACTACGAGCAGTACTTC
CASSYRTSANYEQYF
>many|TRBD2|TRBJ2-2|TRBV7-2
TGTGCCAGCAGCCCAATAGCGGGGGGTAACACCGGGGAGCTGTTTTTT
CASSPIAGGNTGELFF
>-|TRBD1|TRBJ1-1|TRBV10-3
TGTGCCATCAGTGAGAGGACAGGGGAGAAGACTTTCTTT
CAISERTGEKTFF
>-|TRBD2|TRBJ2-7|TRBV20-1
TGCAGTGCTACTCGGGCTAGCGGGCACTACGAGCAGTACTTC
CSATRASGHYEQYF
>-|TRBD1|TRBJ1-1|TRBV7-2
TGTGCCAGCAGCTTTGACAGGGCTTACGCTTTCTTT
CASSFDRAYAFF
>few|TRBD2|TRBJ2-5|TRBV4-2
TGTGCCAGCAGCCAACGCCCTAGCGGGAGGGCCAAAGAGACCCAGTACTTC
CASSQRPSGRAKETQYF
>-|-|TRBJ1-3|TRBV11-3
TGTGCCACCAAACGGGGGGCTTCTGGAAACACCATATATTTT
CATKRGASGNTIYF
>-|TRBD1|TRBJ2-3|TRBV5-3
TGTGCCAGCAGCGCGAGGGACAGGGGCACAGATACGCAGTATTTT
CASSARDRGTDTQYF
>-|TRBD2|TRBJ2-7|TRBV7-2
TGTGCCAGCAGCTTGACTAGCGCTTTCCCCTACGAGCAGTACTTC
CASSLTSAFPYEQYF
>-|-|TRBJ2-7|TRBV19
TGTGCCAGTAGTCCCCTCAGGGCATCGGAATACGAGCAGTACTTC
CASSPLRASEYEQYF
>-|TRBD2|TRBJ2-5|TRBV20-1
TGCAGTGCTCCAACTAGCGTCCAAGAGACCCAGTACTTC
CSAPTSVQETQYF
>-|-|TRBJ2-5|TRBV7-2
TGTGCCAGCAGCCAACGGACTTTACAAGAGACCCAGTACTTC
CASSQRTLQETQYF
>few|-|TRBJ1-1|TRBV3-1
TGTGCCAGCAGCCGTGGCACAACTGAAGCTTTCTTT
CASSRGTTEAFF
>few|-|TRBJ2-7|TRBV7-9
TGTGCCAGCAGCTTTTTTGGGGGGGCCTCCTACGAGCAGTACTTC
CASSFFGGASYEQYF
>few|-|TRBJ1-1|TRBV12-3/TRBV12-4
TGTGCCAGCAGTTCGACAGATAAGAACACTGAAGCTTTCTTT
CASSSTDKNTEAFF
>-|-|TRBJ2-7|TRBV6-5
TGTGCCAGCAGACAGGGCTCCTACGAGCAGTACTTC
CASRQGSYEQYF
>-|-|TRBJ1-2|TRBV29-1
TGCAGCGTTGGCAGGGGCAACTATGGCTACACCTTC
CSVGRGNYGYTF
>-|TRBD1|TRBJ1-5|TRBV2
TGTGCCAGCAGAAATAGACAGGGGGCGTTGAGCAATCAGCCCCAGCATTTT
CASRNRQGALSNQPQHF
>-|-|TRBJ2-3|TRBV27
TGTGCCAGCAGCCGAAAAGGGCTAGGACTGAGCACAGATACGCAGTATTTT
CASSRKGLGLSTDTQYF